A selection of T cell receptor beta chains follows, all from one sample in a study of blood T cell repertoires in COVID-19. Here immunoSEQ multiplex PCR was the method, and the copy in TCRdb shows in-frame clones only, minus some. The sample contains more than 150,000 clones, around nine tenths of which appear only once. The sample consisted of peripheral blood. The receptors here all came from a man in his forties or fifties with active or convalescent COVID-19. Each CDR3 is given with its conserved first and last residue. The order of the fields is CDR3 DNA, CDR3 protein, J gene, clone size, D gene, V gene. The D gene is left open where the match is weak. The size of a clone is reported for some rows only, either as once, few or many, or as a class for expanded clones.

CDR3nt: TGTGCCAGCAGCTTAGATCTAGCGGGGCGTCTGAGCTCCTACAATGAGCAGTTCTTC
CDR3aa: CASSLDLAGRLSSYNEQFF
j_gene: TRBJ2-1
abundance: -
d_gene: TRBD2
v_gene: TRBV11-3

CDR3nt: TGTGCCACCAGTGCATTGGACAGGGCGGGGACCGGGGAGCTGTTTTTT
CDR3aa: CATSALDRAGTGELFF
j_gene: TRBJ2-2
abundance: -
d_gene: TRBD1
v_gene: TRBV24-1

CDR3nt: TGTGCCAGCAGTCAAAGCGGGGGGACCGGGGAGCTGTTTTTT
CDR3aa: CASSQSGGTGELFF
j_gene: TRBJ2-2
abundance: -
d_gene: TRBD2
v_gene: TRBV27

CDR3nt: TGTGCCAGCAGCCCCGGTGGCGGGAGCTCCTACAATGAGCAGTTCTTC
CDR3aa: CASSPGGGSSYNEQFF
j_gene: TRBJ2-1
abundance: -
d_gene: TRBD2
v_gene: TRBV5-4

CDR3nt: TGTGCCAGCAGACCCGGCCTGGCGGACACCGGGGAGCTGTTTTTT
CDR3aa: CASRPGLADTGELFF
j_gene: TRBJ2-2
abundance: -
d_gene: -
v_gene: TRBV28

CDR3nt: TGTGCCAGCAGTGAACGACAGGGGATTGATAGCAATCAGCCCCAGCATTTT
CDR3aa: CASSERQGIDSNQPQHF
j_gene: TRBJ1-5
abundance: -
d_gene: TRBD1
v_gene: TRBV6-1

CDR3nt: TGTGCCAGCAGCTTCCGGGACAGGGCCCATACGCAGTATTTT
CDR3aa: CASSFRDRAHTQYF
j_gene: TRBJ2-3
abundance: -
d_gene: TRBD1
v_gene: TRBV13

CDR3nt: TGTGCCAGCAGTTTCTACAATCAGCCCCAGCATTTT
CDR3aa: CASSFYNQPQHF
j_gene: TRBJ1-5
abundance: -
d_gene: -
v_gene: TRBV6-2/TRBV6-3

CDR3nt: TGTGCCAGTAGGCGGGGGGTGACCTACAATGAGCAGTTCTTC
CDR3aa: CASRRGVTYNEQFF
j_gene: TRBJ2-1
abundance: -
d_gene: TRBD2
v_gene: TRBV19

CDR3nt: TGTGCCAGCAGTTCATACACTGAAGCTTTCTTT
CDR3aa: CASSSYTEAFF
j_gene: TRBJ1-1
abundance: -
d_gene: -
v_gene: TRBV3-1/TRBV3-2

CDR3nt: TGTGCCAGCAGCTTGTGGGGAGTGAGCAATCAGCCCCAGCATTTT
CDR3aa: CASSLWGVSNQPQHF
j_gene: TRBJ1-5
abundance: -
d_gene: -
v_gene: TRBV5-4

CDR3nt: TGTGCCAGCAGCCCCCAGGGTCGGGAAAAACTGTTTTTT
CDR3aa: CASSPQGREKLFF
j_gene: TRBJ1-4
abundance: -
d_gene: -
v_gene: TRBV11-3

CDR3nt: TGTGCCAGCAGCGAAGAGACAGGGGATAATTCACCCCTCCACTTT
CDR3aa: CASSEETGDNSPLHF
j_gene: TRBJ1-6
abundance: -
d_gene: TRBD1
v_gene: TRBV9

CDR3nt: TGTGCCAGCAGCACCACAGGTCCGGATACGCAGTATTTT
CDR3aa: CASSTTGPDTQYF
j_gene: TRBJ2-3
abundance: -
d_gene: -
v_gene: TRBV7-3

CDR3nt: TGTGCCAGCAGTTTATTTTCCTACCCGGGTCTAAGCGTAGTAGATGGCTACACCTTC
CDR3aa: CASSLFSYPGLSVVDGYTF
j_gene: TRBJ1-2
abundance: -
d_gene: -
v_gene: TRBV27

CDR3nt: TGCAGCCAGGGAACTAATGAAAAACTGTTTTTT
CDR3aa: CSQGTNEKLFF
j_gene: TRBJ1-4
abundance: -
d_gene: -
v_gene: TRBV29-1

CDR3nt: TGTGCCAGCAGCGTAGGGGCGGGGTCCAGTGATGTGCAGTTCTTC
CDR3aa: CASSVGAGSSDVQFF
j_gene: TRBJ2-1
abundance: -
d_gene: -
v_gene: TRBV9

CDR3nt: TGTGCCAGCAGCTTAGTGGTGGGGCCCGATACGCAGTATTTT
CDR3aa: CASSLVVGPDTQYF
j_gene: TRBJ2-3
abundance: -
d_gene: -
v_gene: TRBV7-2

CDR3nt: TGTGCCAGCAGCGTTGGACTAGGGCGGTACCTAGACGAGCAGTACTTC
CDR3aa: CASSVGLGRYLDEQYF
j_gene: TRBJ2-7
abundance: -
d_gene: TRBD2
v_gene: TRBV9

CDR3nt: TGTGCCAGCAGACCGGGGGGAATATCCTATAATTCACCCCTCCACTTT
CDR3aa: CASRPGGISYNSPLHF
j_gene: TRBJ1-6
abundance: once
d_gene: -
v_gene: TRBV28

CDR3nt: TGCGCCAGCAGCTGGCCTTTGATTCGTAGGAGCGGGGGATACACAGATACGCAGTATTTT
CDR3aa: CASSWPLIRRSGGYTDTQYF
j_gene: TRBJ2-3
abundance: -
d_gene: TRBD2
v_gene: TRBV5-1

CDR3nt: TGTGCCAGCAGTGATGGGGGGGATTATGGCTACACCTTC
CDR3aa: CASSDGGDYGYTF
j_gene: TRBJ1-2
abundance: once
d_gene: -
v_gene: TRBV2

CDR3nt: TGTGCCAGCAGATTCCCCGACAGCTCCACCGGGGAGCTGTTTTTT
CDR3aa: CASRFPDSSTGELFF
j_gene: TRBJ2-2
abundance: once
d_gene: -
v_gene: TRBV28

CDR3nt: TGTGCCAGCAGTATACAGGCTCCGGCTTTCTTT
CDR3aa: CASSIQAPAFF
j_gene: TRBJ1-1
abundance: -
d_gene: -
v_gene: TRBV2

CDR3nt: TGTGCCAGCAGCCGGGTCTATCAAGAGACCCAGTACTTC
CDR3aa: CASSRVYQETQYF
j_gene: TRBJ2-5
abundance: -
d_gene: -
v_gene: TRBV7-3

CDR3nt: TGTGCCAGCAGCGTAGGACAGACGCCCAACTATGGCTACACCTTC
CDR3aa: CASSVGQTPNYGYTF
j_gene: TRBJ1-2
abundance: once
d_gene: -
v_gene: TRBV9

CDR3nt: TGTGCCAGCAGCTTAGGGCCCCGAGATAGCTTCTATGGCTACACCTTC
CDR3aa: CASSLGPRDSFYGYTF
j_gene: TRBJ1-2
abundance: -
d_gene: -
v_gene: TRBV7-9

CDR3nt: TGTGCCAGCAGCCAAATACAGGGGTATTTAGAAAAGGAGGAGTTCTTC
CDR3aa: CASSQIQGYLEKEEFF
j_gene: TRBJ2-1
abundance: -
d_gene: TRBD1
v_gene: TRBV7-6

CDR3nt: TGTGCCAGCAGTCTAGGGGGACTAGCGGTCTTGAATGAGCAGTTCTTC
CDR3aa: CASSLGGLAVLNEQFF
j_gene: TRBJ2-1
abundance: -
d_gene: TRBD2
v_gene: TRBV7-2

CDR3nt: TGTGCCAGCAGCTCGCCCTTAGCGGGGGTAAACACCGGGGAGCTGTTTTTT
CDR3aa: CASSSPLAGVNTGELFF
j_gene: TRBJ2-2
abundance: -
d_gene: TRBD2
v_gene: TRBV13

CDR3nt: TGTGCCAGCAGCCTCCGACAGGGGAGTAATGAAAAACTGTTTTTT
CDR3aa: CASSLRQGSNEKLFF
j_gene: TRBJ1-4
abundance: -
d_gene: TRBD1
v_gene: TRBV3-1/TRBV3-2

CDR3nt: TGTGCCAGCAGCTTAGGGGACAGACATAATTCACCCCTCCACTTT
CDR3aa: CASSLGDRHNSPLHF
j_gene: TRBJ1-6
abundance: -
d_gene: TRBD1
v_gene: TRBV7-2

CDR3nt: TGTGCCAGCAGCTTATGGGCAGGGGGAGAGACCCAGTACTTC
CDR3aa: CASSLWAGGETQYF
j_gene: TRBJ2-5
abundance: -
d_gene: TRBD1
v_gene: TRBV7-2

CDR3nt: TGTGCCAGCAGTTCCCGATTACAGGGAGACTACGAGCAGTACTTC
CDR3aa: CASSSRLQGDYEQYF
j_gene: TRBJ2-7
abundance: -
d_gene: -
v_gene: TRBV27

CDR3nt: TGTGCCAGCAGCGTAGCCACAGGGGTCAACTATGGCTACACCTTC
CDR3aa: CASSVATGVNYGYTF
j_gene: TRBJ1-2
abundance: -
d_gene: TRBD1
v_gene: TRBV9

CDR3nt: TGTGCCAGCAGTTTCGGGGACAGGGGTCCTCAGCCCCAGCATTTT
CDR3aa: CASSFGDRGPQPQHF
j_gene: TRBJ1-5
abundance: -
d_gene: TRBD1
v_gene: TRBV28